The clone carrying this T cell receptor beta chain was observed a single time. Its antigen is unidentified. These data originate in a study of cytomegalovirus exposure and HLA in healthy donors. For the study at large: Of the donors genotyped, several hundred in all, around 76% fell in the Caucasian-associated ancestry cluster. Study conclusions and caveats: TCR beta chain V- and J-gene trimming was linked, in a later analysis, to a missense variant in DCLRE1C. Association of about 17,000 TCR beta sequences with HLA alleles was found at 0.05 false discovery rate in a later analysis. There were reportedly fewer N-insertions in an Asian-associated ancestry cluster than the approximately 670-donor mean, in a later analysis.

It was with 60 Vbeta and 13 Jbeta primers that the PCR ran. TCRdb keeps only in-frame clones here, not all; method: immunoSEQ multiplex PCR. The sample records roughly 70,000 clones, around 78% being singletons. From germline, CDR1 is SGHTA and CDR2 FQGNSA. Trimming removed 6 bases from V and 3 bases from J, with 15 bases in between. The CDR3 runs 14 residues. V usage is TRBV7-2 and J usage is TRBJ2-7; D is perhaps TRBD2 (7 bases). The material sequenced was PBMCs. The sequence was collected from a man between 45 and 60 years old in good health and CMV-seronegative. CDR3 amino acids: CASRTAGASYEQYF. In DNA, the CDR3 is TGTGCCAGCAGGACCGCGGGGGCAAGCTACGAGCAGTACTTC. Supplemented by reference TRBV7-2 and TRBJ2-7, the full variable domain reads GAGVSQSPSNKVTEKGKDVELRCDPISGHTALYWYRQSLGQGLEFLIYFQGNSAPDKSGLPSDRFSAERTGGSVSTLTIQRTQQEDSAVYLCASRTAGASYEQYFGPGTRLTVT.